The 10 T cell receptor beta chains below come from one sample, sequenced in a study of molecular identifiers for immune sequencing clone quantification. TCRdb re-analysed the PCR reads in MiXCR, keeping a single row per CDR3 protein. The data hold about 630,000 distinct CDR3 sequences, with over 25% observed a single time. Sequencing was done on a sample of naive CD8+ T cells from blood, with Jurkat cell RNA spiked in. The subset here: FACS-sorted CD8+CD4-CCR7+CD45RA+ naive T cells. All receptors derive from a human donor in good health. Some libraries in this study had Jurkat cell RNA spiked in.

The sample holds many counts of this clonotype. This chain links TRBV7-9 with TRBJ2-7, with D possibly matching TRBD1 (7 bases). Looked up from germline, CDR1 is SEHNR and CDR2 is FQNEAQ (reference sequence). Trimming shortened V by 5 bases and J by 0 bases, and 20 bases separated the two germline ends. The CDR3 consists of 17 residues. The CDR3 region is CASSPPQGGTFSYEQYF. The CDR3 DNA is TGTGCCAGCAGCCCGCCTCAGGGGGGAACGTTCTCCTACGAGCAGTACTTC.

This clonotype was counted only a few times. This chain joins TRBV27 and TRBJ1-5; 8 bases map to TRBD1. Germline V gene sequence: CDR1 MNHEY, CDR2 SMNVEV (reference sequence). Germline trimming cut 3 bases from V and 4 bases from J; bases unmatched to any gene: 2. The CDR3 loop spans 14 amino acids. The CDR3 sequence is CASSLTGANQPQHF. DNA of the CDR3: TGTGCCAGCAGTTTGACAGGGGCAAATCAGCCCCAGCATTTT.

CDR3 sequence reads: CAWSVLYRRTEANYGYTF. The CDR3 bases are TGTGCCTGGAGTGTACTCTATCGTCGGACCGAAGCTAACTATGGCTACACCTTC. The chain links TRBV30 to TRBJ1-2; D not certain. The CDR3 has 18 residues. Trimming left V 0 bases short and J 0 bases short, with 20 bases between. Germline V gene sequence: CDR1 GTSNPN, CDR2 SVGIG (reference sequence).

This clonotype appeared many times. This chain joins TRBV10-3 and TRBJ2-3; tentatively, D is TRBD2 (5 bases). V dropped 4 bases and J dropped 3 bases, with 14 bases sitting between them. This CDR3 is 15 amino acids long. Germline V gene sequence: CDR1 ENHRY, CDR2 SYGVKD. CDR3 sequence: CAISGPGVRTDTQYF. The CDR3 nucleotides read TGTGCCATCAGTGGCCCCGGGGTGAGGACAGATACGCAGTATTTT.

This clonotype appeared many times. The V gene is TRBV25-1, the J gene TRBJ2-1, with 8 bases lining up with TRBD2. The ends lost 4 bases at V and 9 bases at J; junction bases unmatched: 5. Germline V gives CDR1 MGHDK, CDR2 SYGVNS. CDR3 length equals 13 residues. The CDR3 nucleotides read TGTGCCAGCAGTGTTAGTAGCGGGGCTGAGCAGTTCTTC. This codes for CASSVSSGAEQFF.

This clonotype turned up a few times. The rearrangement uses TRBV19 and TRBJ2-3, with D perhaps TRBD2 (6 bases). The CDR3 loop spans 13 amino acids. Between the trimmed V and J ends, which lost 2 bases and 5 bases, there was a span of 8 bases. Germline-derived CDR1 and CDR2 are LNHDA and SQIVND (reference sequence). CDR3 sequence reads: CASSIIGGDTQYF. CDR3 coding DNA: TGTGCCAGTAGTATAATCGGGGGAGATACGCAGTATTTT.

The rearrangement uses TRBV9 and TRBJ2-7; 8 bases map to TRBD1. Germline lookup yields CDR1 SGDLS and CDR2 YYNGEE. The CDR3 has 14 residues. The J segment lost 12 bases and the V segment lost 4 bases, leaving 15 bases of the junction unmatched. CDR3 coding DNA: TGTGCCAGCAGCCCGGGACAGGCGCCCCCCTTGCCGTACTTC. The encoded protein is CASSPGQAPPLPYF. The complete variable domain, with remaining parts taken from reference TRBV9 and TRBJ2-7, reads DSGVTQTPKHLITATGQRVTLRCSPRSGDLSVYWYQQSLDQGLQFLIQYYNGEERAKGNILERFSAQQFPDLHSELNLSSLELGDSALYFCASSPGQAPPLPYFGPGTRLTVT.

Ten or more counts support this clonotype. This sequence joins TRBV12-3 or TRBV12-4 and TRBJ2-7; 12 bases map to TRBD2. This CDR3 has 15 residues. V shed 3 bases and J 3 bases; nucleotides not matched to a gene: 3. The CDR3 region has the DNA TGTGCCAGCAGTTTCCGACTAGCGGGGGACTACGAGCAGTACTTC. Translation gives CASSFRLAGDYEQYF.

This chain uses TRBV29-1 with TRBJ2-1; TRBD2 is a possible D gene (6 bases). This CDR3 spans 14 amino acids. CDR1 is SQVTM and CDR2 is ANQGSEA in the germline V gene. The germline V and J ends were trimmed by 6 bases and 0 bases, with 12 bases remaining between them. CDR3 loop: CSVDRDFSYNEQFF. The CDR3 nucleotides read TGCAGCGTAGACCGGGACTTCTCCTACAATGAGCAGTTCTTC.

V is TRBV2 and J is TRBJ2-7; D possibly corresponds to TRBD1 (5 bases). Germline values: CDR1 SNHLY, CDR2 FYNNEI. This CDR3 contains 11 residues. The V and J ends lost 7 bases and 4 bases respectively, with 8 bases between them. The CDR3 loop reads CASIQDYEQYF. For the CDR3, the DNA is TGTGCCAGCATACAGGATTACGAGCAGTACTTC.